The present TCR beta chain was sequenced within a study of blood T cell repertoires in COVID-19. The overall study: PBMCs, B-cell-depleted T cells, or T cells were the source of the cDNA or gDNA that made up the material.

Clones were read by immunoSEQ multiplex PCR, and TCRdb kept only the in-frame ones, dropping some. The sample has 200,000 to 250,000 clones; around 84% are singletons. V lost 8 bases to trimming and J lost 3 bases; unmatched junction nucleotides: 14. The CDR3 covers 17 residues. CDR1 and CDR2 from the germline V gene are LNHDA and SQIVND (reference sequence). The clonotype originates from a woman in her forties who had recovered from COVID-19. The sequenced sample was PBMCs or T cells enriched from blood (not recorded which). V is TRBV19 and J is TRBJ2-2, with TRBD1 identical over 8 bases. DNA for the CDR3: TGTGCCAGTCGAAAAGGGCCCGGACAGGGATACACCGGGGAGCTGTTTTTT. As protein: CASRKGPGQGYTGELFF.